This record looks at one TCR beta chain sequence and its context. This sample was taken from a study of blood T cell repertoires in COVID-19. Whole-study context: Acute and convalescent COVID-19 samples came from the United States, Italy and Spain. T cells, B-cell-depleted T cells, or PBMCs supplied cDNA or gDNA.

Germline CDR1 is KGHSH and CDR2 is LQKENI. V was trimmed by 6 bases and J by 5 bases, leaving 13 bases between them. The CDR3 is 13 amino acids. In the original processing: Nucleated cell number was recorded as an estimate derived from reference gene primer amplification. Profiling relied on immunoSEQ multiplex PCR, and the TCRdb table lists in-frame clones only, not all of them. That table gives V, J and clone size, and the DNA gave D and trimming. The top ten hold approximately 1.2% of the sample, which has roughly 110,000 clones, around 90% seen once. Specimen: peripheral blood. The V gene is TRBV18, the J gene TRBJ2-5; TRBD1 is a possible D gene (5 bases). This receptor was taken from a woman in her thirties with acute or convalescent COVID-19. The CDR3 nucleotides are TGTGCCAGCTCCCCAATACAGGAGGAGACCCAGTACTTC. Encoded protein: CASSPIQEETQYF.